One and the same sample provided the 7 T cell receptor beta chains below, sequenced in a study of molecular identifiers for immune sequencing clone quantification (dated by TCRdb to 2016 to 2019). Libraries were prepared through PCR. Sequencing was carried out with an Illumina HiSeq 4000. TCRdb took the public reads, trimmed them with fastp at Q25, ran MiXCR for clone calling and kept in-frame beta chains. Entries that share a CDR3 protein sequence are merged under the most common genes and DNA. This sample is represented by under 650,000 distinct CDR3 sequences; less than 20% of them were singletons. Roughly 0.83% of the sample goes to the ten largest clones. The sequenced sample consisted of naive CD8+ T cells from blood, with Jurkat cell RNA spiked in. Explained via the paper, the cell subset or site label denotes: FACS-sorted CD8+CD4-CCR7+CD45RA+ naive T cells. These receptor sequences come from a human donor in good health. Some libraries in this study had Jurkat cell RNA spiked in.

The sample holds many counts of this clonotype. The rearrangement links TRBV7-2 to TRBJ2-7; weak D call: TRBD1 (5 bases). The CDR3 sequence is 14 residues long. Germline-derived CDR1 and CDR2 are SGHTA and FQGNSA. V lost 5 bases to trimming and J lost 2 bases, with 13 bases between them. The CDR3 sequence: CASSPLGPTYEQYF. Written as DNA, the CDR3 is TGTGCCAGCAGCCCGCTGGGGCCCACCTACGAGCAGTACTTC. The full variable domain, completed using reference TRBV7-2 and TRBJ2-7, is GAGVSQSPSNKVTEKGKDVELRCDPISGHTALYWYRQSLGQGLEFLIYFQGNSAPDKSGLPSDRFSAERTGGSVSTLTIQRTQQEDSAVYLCASSPLGPTYEQYFGPGTRLTVT.

This clonotype has more than one count but fewer than ten. The chain joins TRBV6-1 to TRBJ2-7, with TRBD1 matching over 12 bases. V lost 3 bases and J lost 7; bases outside the gene matches: 10. CDR3 length equals 16 residues. CDR1 is MNHNS, CDR2 SASEGT, per germline. CDR3 protein: CASSDGDRGLLGEQYF. CDR3 sequence (DNA): TGTGCCAGCAGTGATGGGGACAGGGGGCTATTAGGTGAGCAGTACTTC.

This clonotype showed up many times. The chain combines TRBV5-6 with TRBJ1-2, with 10 bases aligning to TRBD1. From germline, CDR1 is SGHDT and CDR2 YYEEEE. The CDR3 contains 16 residues. After removal of 1 base from V and 7 bases from J, the junction contained 10 bases not matched to a gene. In DNA, the CDR3 is TGTGCCAGCAGCTTGCCTGCCGGGACAGGGGTTATTGGCTACACCTTC. Protein: CASSLPAGTGVIGYTF.

This clonotype was seen many times. The gene calls are TRBV28 and TRBJ2-1, with 11 nucleotides matching TRBD2. Trimming removed 6 bases from V and 4 bases from J; junction bases left unmatched: 5. CDR3 length equals 15 residues. The germline V gene has CDR1 MDHEN and CDR2 SYDVKM. The CDR3 loop is CASSRGTSGYNEQFF. The CDR3, as DNA: TGTGCCAGCAGCCGAGGGACTAGCGGTTACAATGAGCAGTTCTTC.

A remark on this clonotype: The conserved closing phenylalanine or tryptophan is absent in this CDR3, likely reflecting a read error. This rearrangement joins TRBV2 to TRBJ2-7; D unclear. The CDR3 contains 11 residues. Germline V CDR1 and CDR2: SNHLY, FYNNEI. V lost 5 bases and J 3 bases, leaving 5 bases between the germline ends. CDR3 sequence reads: CASSPGYEQYL. In nucleotides, the CDR3 is TGTGCCAGCAGTCCAGGCTACGAGCAGTACCTC.

V gene TRBV9 combines with J gene TRBJ2-7, with TRBD2 identical over 7 bases. Germline V gives CDR1 SGDLS, CDR2 YYNGEE. This CDR3 contains 15 residues. V gave up 0 bases and J gave up 1 base; unmatched junction bases: 4. The CDR3 reads CASSVAGGPSYEQYF. CDR3 coding DNA: TGTGCCAGCAGCGTAGCGGGAGGTCCTTCCTACGAGCAGTACTTC.

This clonotype showed up many times. CDR3 nucleotides: TGCAGCGCCGACCCCGGTCTAGCGGCAGCCCACTCCTACAATGAGCAGTTCTTC. Its translation is CSADPGLAAAHSYNEQFF. This rearrangement joins TRBV29-1 to TRBJ2-1, with TRBD2 matching over 7 bases. The ends lost 7 bases at V and 0 bases at J; junction bases unmatched: 18. The CDR3 spans 18 residues. Germline CDR1 and CDR2: SQVTM and ANQGSEA.